This TCR beta chain was sequenced for a study of shared clonotypes between healthy human individuals. The assay ran at deep level. Researchers divided each subset's genomic DNA evenly across several immunoSEQ plates. Repertoires were generated with immunoSEQ multiplex PCR, while TCRdb's copy carries only in-frame clones and drops some. The table lists about 820,000 clones, about 92% of them singletons. The V and J ends lost 3 bases and 0 bases respectively, with 6 bases between them. The germline gives CDR1 SGHAT, CDR2 FQNNGV. The length of the CDR3 is 14 residues. Comment on this clone: Its antigen remains unidentified.

Study outcomes and limitations: Between a handful of donors, naive CD4 clonotypes were shared at a level of about 5%.

CD45RO-negative, CCR7-positively selected cells formed the naive CD8 fraction, excluding terminally differentiated effector memory CD45RA+ cells. This TCR derives from a man aged 30-40 years in good health. Sequencing was performed on naive CD8+ T cells sorted from blood. The chain joins TRBV11-2 to TRBJ1-5; D not certain. CDR3 sequence (DNA): TGTGCCAGCAGCTTGGGAATTAGCAATCAGCCCCAGCATTTT. Encoded protein: CASSLGISNQPQHF.